Presented here are 15 T cell receptor beta chains from one specimen sequenced in a study of CD8 T cells in ankylosing spondylitis. Each CDR3 protein gets one entry after TCRdb re-called the 5' RACE reads with MiXCR. The sample holds 200,000 to 300,000 distinct CDR3 sequences, roughly 8.6% seen once. The sequenced sample was blood, either unsorted or a sorted T cell fraction (not recorded which). The receptors derive from a male donor with ankylosing spondylitis or in good health (not recorded which).

Ten or more counts support this clonotype. The J gene is TRBJ1-1, the V gene TRBV5-1; D gene uncertain. V was trimmed by 4 bases and J by 0 bases, leaving 7 bases between them. CDR1 SGHRS and CDR2 YFSETQ come from the germline V gene. The CDR3 is made up of 13 amino acids. CDR3 protein: CASSGGMNTEAFF. The CDR3 DNA reads as TGCGCCAGCAGCGGCGGGATGAACACTGAAGCTTTCTTT.

A few counts support this clonotype. This chain uses TRBV4-3 with TRBJ2-2; D is undetermined. V lost 4 bases to trimming and J lost 5 bases, with 14 bases between them. The CDR3 loop spans 15 amino acids. Germline CDR1 LGHNA, CDR2 YSLEER. CDR3 residues: CASSPARQTTGELFF. In DNA, the CDR3 is TGCGCCAGCAGCCCGGCCCGGCAGACGACCGGGGAGCTGTTTTTT.

This clonotype has ten or more counts. The rearrangement uses TRBV19 and TRBJ1-1; TRBD1 matches at 7 bases. V shed 9 bases and J 4 bases; nucleotides not matched to a gene: 8. Germline V CDR1 and CDR2: LNHDA, SQIVND (reference sequence). The CDR3 has 13 amino acids. CDR3: CASTTGRGTEAFF. The CDR3 DNA sequence: TGTGCCAGCACGACAGGGAGGGGCACTGAAGCTTTCTTT.

The chain joins TRBV30 to TRBJ1-1; possible D gene TRBD1, 6 bases. The CDR3 totals 14 residues. V gave up 0 bases and J gave up 5 bases, with 13 bases separating them. CDR1 GTSNPN and CDR2 SVGIG come from the germline V gene (reference sequence). CDR3 bases: TGTGCCTGGAGTGTAAGGCCGAGGGGGACTGAAGCTTTCTTT. Translated: CAWSVRPRGTEAFF.

The gene calls are TRBV6-5 and TRBJ2-7; D is possibly TRBD1 or TRBD2 (5 bases each). V was clipped by 5 bases and J by 4 bases, with 18 bases between them. This CDR3 is 15 amino acids long. Germline V lookup: CDR1 MNHEY, CDR2 SVGAGI. CDR3 region: CASSNPGTKSYEQYF. CDR3 in DNA: TGTGCCAGCAGTAACCCCGGGACCAAATCTTACGAGCAGTACTTC.

This clonotype was counted many times. This chain uses TRBV7-9 with TRBJ1-1; D call uncertain. CDR3 length: 13 amino acids. The ends were cut back, 3 bases at V and 0 bases at J, with 5 bases in the middle. The germline CDR1 and CDR2 sequences are SEHNR and FQNEAQ (reference sequence). In nucleotides, the CDR3 is TGTGCCAGCAGCTTTGGCCTGAACACTGAAGCTTTCTTT. Translating gives CASSFGLNTEAFF. The full variable domain, completed using reference TRBV7-9 and TRBJ1-1, is DTGVSQNPRHKITKRGQNVTFRCDPISEHNRLYWYRQTLGQGPEFLTYFQNEAQLEKSRLLSDRFSAERPKGSFSTLEIQRTEQGDSAMYLCASSFGLNTEAFFGQGTRLTVV.

Ten or more counts support this clonotype. The chain uses TRBV27 and TRBJ2-5, with D possibly being TRBD1 or TRBD2 (5 bases each). Germline values: CDR1 MNHEY, CDR2 SMNVEV (reference sequence). CDR3 length: 13 residues. The V and J ends lost 4 bases and 7 bases respectively, with 13 bases between them. CDR3 in amino acids: CASSSTGPGTQYF. The CDR3 DNA reads as TGTGCCAGCAGTTCGACGGGGCCGGGGACCCAGTACTTC.

The gene calls are TRBV5-1 and TRBJ2-4, with D possibly TRBD1 on 5 matching bases. The germline V gene encodes CDR1 SGHRS and CDR2 YFSETQ. The CDR3 totals 15 residues. Trimming took off 2 bases at V and 0 bases at J, with 9 bases between the two ends. CDR3 in DNA: TGCGCCAGCAGCTTACCCGACAGAGCCAAAAACATTCAGTACTTC. It codes for CASSLPDRAKNIQYF.

Many counts were recorded for this clonotype. The J gene is TRBJ2-1, the V gene TRBV5-1; 7 positions agree with TRBD1. This CDR3 is built from 14 residues. CDR1 is SGHRS, CDR2 YFSETQ, per germline. V lost 0 bases to trimming and J lost 6 bases; unmatched junction nucleotides: 3. The CDR3, as DNA: TGCGCCAGCAGCTTGGGGCAGGGGGTCAATGAGCAGTTCTTC. Its protein product is CASSLGQGVNEQFF.

This clonotype was seen more than once but under ten times. This chain connects TRBV5-5 to TRBJ2-1, with D perhaps TRBD2 (5 bases). CDR3 length equals 15 residues. Germline assignment: CDR1 SGHKS and CDR2 YYEKEE (reference sequence). V was clipped by 7 bases and J by 2 bases, with 16 bases between them. Written as DNA, the CDR3 is TGTGCCAGCCGCCTTTTTGAGAGGGCCTACAATGAGCAGTTCTTC. It specifies CASRLFERAYNEQFF.

There are many counts of this clonotype. The V gene is TRBV12-3 or TRBV12-4, the J gene TRBJ2-3, with 10 bases aligning to TRBD2. With 4 bases clipped from V and 2 bases from J, the junction kept 6 bases outside the gene matches. This CDR3 comprises 16 residues. The CDR3 spells CASSSGSGGNTDTQYF. The DNA of the CDR3 is TGTGCCAGCAGTTCGGGTAGCGGGGGGAACACAGATACGCAGTATTTT.

Many counts were recorded for this clonotype. V gene TRBV5-6 combines with J gene TRBJ1-6; D is unresolved. The ends were cut back, 4 bases at V and 7 bases at J, with 6 bases in the middle. Germline CDR1 is SGHDT and CDR2 is YYEEEE. The CDR3 length is 12 residues. Written as DNA, the CDR3 is TGTGCCAGCAGCGGAGGGAATTCACCCCTCCACTTT. Protein sequence: CASSGGNSPLHF.

This clonotype was seen many times. The chain links TRBV10-3 to TRBJ1-1, with D unresolved. Trimming removed 7 bases from V and 7 bases from J, with 10 bases in between. From germline, CDR1 is ENHRY and CDR2 SYGVKD. The CDR3 sequence is 11 residues long. CDR3 in DNA: TGTGCCATCAAGGAATTGAATGAAGCTTTCTTT. This gives the protein CAIKELNEAFF.

There are many counts of this clonotype. The V and J genes are TRBV7-9 and TRBJ1-5, with a weak D call TRBD1 (6 bases). The V end lost 4 bases, the J end lost 9 bases, and 10 bases lay between the germline ends. Germline V gene lookup returns CDR1 SEHNR and CDR2 FQNEAQ (reference sequence). This CDR3 spans 12 amino acids. CDR3 sequence reads: CASSYREGPQHF. The CDR3 bases are TGTGCCAGCAGCTACAGGGAAGGGCCCCAGCATTTT.

The V gene is TRBV11-2, the J gene TRBJ1-1; 9 nucleotides agree with TRBD1. With 3 bases clipped from V and 8 bases from J, the junction kept 4 bases outside the gene matches. The V gene's germline CDR1 is SGHAT and CDR2 FQNNGV. This CDR3 is 13 amino acids long. CDR3 sequence: CASSFRDREEAFF. For the CDR3, the DNA is TGTGCCAGCAGCTTCCGGGACAGGGAAGAAGCTTTCTTT.